Given below is one T cell receptor beta chain in context. TCR beta from blood CD8+ and CD4+ T cells was sequenced. Negative isolation yielded CD8+ and CD4+ T cells; FACS enriched TEMRA cells. Trimming removed 2 bases from V and 5 bases from J, with 9 bases in between. The germline V gene encodes CDR1 MNHEY and CDR2 SVGEGT. The CDR3 covers 13 residues. An amount of RNA that ranged from roughly 0.45 to 1 ug was reverse transcribed with random hexamers. Amplification of TCR beta CDR3 used immunoSEQ multiplex PCR across 54 Vbeta and 13 Jbeta. TCRdb reprocessed the immunoSEQ multiplex PCR reads with MiXCR, giving one entry per CDR3 protein. The sample records 130,000 to 150,000 distinct CDR3 sequences, 85% to 95% being singletons. This record belongs to a study of CD8 T cells in Susac syndrome.

This chain uses TRBV6-2 or TRBV6-3 with TRBJ1-2; unclear D gene. This sequence originates from a human donor in good health. Sequencing used CD8+ T cells from PBMCs. The CDR3 DNA reads as TGTGCCAGCAGTTACCAAATCTGGTATGGCTACACCTTC. The encoded protein is CASSYQIWYGYTF.